This T cell receptor beta chain was sequenced during a study of T cells after yellow fever vaccination. On the study more broadly: SMART-Seq v4 Ultra Low Input prepared the low-cell-number fractions.

TCRdb re-derived calls from the 5' RACE reads in MiXCR, one entry per CDR3 protein. The table lists about 85,000 distinct CDR3 sequences, about an eighth of them singletons. Whole-study findings and limits: A minor fraction of clonotypes spanned both CD4 and CD8 compartments. Abundant bulk-population clonotypes could contaminate the FACS-sorted repertoires. Reappearing after the booster were most of the clones from primary vaccination (around 96% CD4, 70% to 90% CD8).

This CDR3 is built from 14 residues. Trimming stripped 1 base from V and 7 bases from J, with 13 bases between. Germline CDR1 SEHNR, CDR2 FQNEAQ (reference sequence). The sample in question was CD8+ T cells not binding an NS4B(214-222) dextramer, sorted from PBMCs, obtained roughly 20 days after the first yellow fever vaccination. The chain employs TRBV7-9 and TRBJ1-1; D remains ambiguous. This TCR was recovered from a man between 18 and 35 years old who received the YFV17D yellow fever vaccine. The chain's CDR3 is CASSLGGQPHEAFF. The CDR3 DNA reads as TGTGCCAGCAGCTTAGGTGGTCAGCCACATGAAGCTTTCTTT. The variable domain in full, with the rest retrieved from reference TRBV7-9 and TRBJ1-1, is DTGVSQNPRHKITKRGQNVTFRCDPISEHNRLYWYRQTLGQGPEFLTYFQNEAQLEKSRLLSDRFSAERPKGSFSTLEIQRTEQGDSAMYLCASSLGGQPHEAFFGQGTRLTVV.